This TCR beta chain was profiled in a study of glioma-infiltrating T cells. Study details: Presurgical dexamethasone in glioma patients lasted six or fewer days. Study-wide points: Tissue-blood divergence was below expectation in non-neoplastic patients, above in gliomas. Only very few CDR3 sequences appeared in both tissue and blood.

Using RNA template, CDR3s of TCR alpha and beta were amplified with iRepertoire arm-PCR. For one-step reverse transcription and amplification, about 90-450 ng of tissue mRNA or PBMC total RNA was used. From the multiplex PCR reads, TCRdb called clonotypes with MiXCR, one entry per CDR3 protein. This sample yields about 380,000 distinct CDR3 sequences, of which around 38% are seen a single time; around 11% belongs to the top ten. To note about this clonotype: Antigen: not known. A much more abundant neighbour one base away suggests this may be a read error.

Per the germline V gene, CDR1 is MNHEY and CDR2 is SMNVEV (reference sequence). The CDR3 sequence is 15 residues long. The TCR comes from a human donor with low-grade glioma or glioblastoma, undergoing nonglioma brain surgery, or in good health (not recorded which). The sequenced sample consisted of glioma tissue, nonneoplastic brain tissue, or PBMCs (not recorded which). The chain is built from TRBV27 and TRBJ2-1; 9 positions match TRBD2. The CDR3 sequence: CASRKGAGGPNGQFF. CDR3 DNA sequence: TGTGCCAGCAGGAAGGGGGCGGGAGGGCCCAATGGGCAGTTCTTC.